This TCR beta chain was retrieved from a study of beta chain features in type 1 diabetes. A sort by CD45RO/CCR7/CD25/CD127/CD95/CD27 yielded CD4+ naive, central memory, regulatory and stem cell-like memory cells. This clone was recorded many times. Its target is unknown. Study observations and caveats: The naive, central memory and Treg TCRB repertoires of patients appeared to be more similar to one another than those of healthy donors. Unsettled here was the matter of whether HLA type influences TCRB rearrangement. There were fewer insertions and more deletions at the VDJ junctions of type 1 diabetes patients.

J gave up 6 bases and V 4 bases, and 8 bases lay outside the gene matches. The CDR3 loop spans 15 amino acids. Germline assignment: CDR1 SGHDN and CDR2 FVKESK. The whole isolated RNA underwent reverse transcription, so sequencing captured expressed TCRB transcripts. Assay used: immunoSEQ multiplex PCR; TCRdb lists only in-frame clones, some missing. Of 130,000 to 150,000 clones listed, about 7% are singletons. The chain couples TRBV14 to TRBJ2-1, with TRBD1 identical over 8 bases. This TCR came from a woman aged 30 to 39 in good health. Material for sequencing was central memory CD4+ T cells from blood. The CDR3 loop is CASSPGQGSGNEQFF. CDR3 DNA sequence: TGTGCCAGCAGCCCCGGACAGGGATCGGGCAATGAGCAGTTCTTC.